This T cell receptor (beta chain) is from a study of blood T cells in healthy people across ages. Study results and limitations: Conclusively comparing naive with antigen-experienced cells was impossible with unsorted PBMCs.

V trimming: 1 base; J trimming: 3 bases; junction bases outside the gene matches: 20. The CDR3 consists of 20 residues. Germline values: CDR1 DFQATT, CDR2 SNEGSKA (reference sequence). Together with a sample-barcoded 5' primer, a J-beta primer mix was included in a second PCR lasting roughly 6 to 12 cycles. TCRdb ran MiXCR on the 5' RACE reads and lists one entry per CDR3 protein. Of around 990,000 distinct CDR3 sequences listed, approximately 25% are singletons. Comments on this clonotype: Its antigen is unidentified.

These data also formed part of another study, on T cells of mothers and their children. That work states: Donation was provided by three healthy Caucasian mothers along with their six children. Normalized overlap was always slightly, never significantly, higher in related than unrelated mother-child pairs.

This receptor was obtained from a girl aged 2 to 10 in good health. The chain has TRBV20-1 and TRBJ2-7, with TRBD2 identical over 11 bases. Sequencing was done on a sample of blood. The CDR3: CSARAPSDKPGLAAYYEQYF. As DNA, the CDR3 is TGCAGTGCTAGAGCCCCGTCGGACAAACCGGGACTAGCGGCGTACTACGAGCAGTACTTC.